Reported below is one T cell receptor (beta chain). The antigen is not known. The PCR was carried out with 60 Vbeta primers and 13 Jbeta primers. Original methodology: As a later analysis found, there were approximately 80 million unique TCR beta chains, of which about 10 million were shared. Sequenced by immunoSEQ multiplex PCR; TCRdb stores in-frame clones only, minus some. From that table come the V and J calls and clone size; the DNA was used to work out D and trimming. Of some 57,000 clones listed, about 50% are singletons. The data originate from a study of cytomegalovirus exposure and HLA in healthy donors. Study-level points and caveats: Analysis was carried out at a later point, and it linked a missense DCLRE1C variant to TCR beta V- and J-gene trimming. Likely technical artifact: a cluster of highly shared sequence variants.

The CDR3 covers 15 residues. CDR1 and CDR2 (germline): LNHDA, SQIVND (reference sequence). V was cut by 3 bases and J by 2 bases, with 10 bases left in between. This chain connects TRBV19 to TRBJ1-4, with D tentatively TRBD1 (5 bases). Source material: PBMCs. This clonotype was obtained from a human donor in good health. The CDR3 DNA is TGTGCCAGTAGTATTCTGACAGCCACTAATGAAAAACTGTTTTTT. Translation: CASSILTATNEKLFF.